A selection of T cell receptor beta chains follows, all from one sample in a study of T-cell reconstitution after alpha-beta-depleted transplantation in children. MiXCR, run by TCRdb on the PCR reads, gives a single entry per CDR3 protein. Of some 460,000 distinct CDR3 sequences listed, 15% to 20% are singletons. The source was PBMCs, mostly from graft donor cells, collected 360 days after TCRalphabeta/CD19-depleted stem cell transplant. All receptors derive from a boy under two years old who had a stem cell transplant for Wiskott-Aldrich syndrome, so the T cells may come from the graft donor. Each CDR3 is given without its conserved first and last residue. The order of the fields is CDR3 length, V gene, J gene, D gene, CDR3 protein. D genes are given only for firm matches.

>13|TRBV12-3/TRBV12-4|TRBJ2-2|NA
ASSFRDGNTGELF
>12|TRBV5-6|TRBJ1-6|NA
ASSLTALGSPLH
>11|TRBV28|TRBJ1-4|NA
ASRGRSYEKLF
>13|TRBV7-2|TRBJ2-7|TRBD2
ASSLSSGPPYEQY
>13|TRBV6-1|TRBJ2-3|NA
ASMTLGGGRNTQY
>10|TRBV2|TRBJ2-1|NA
AARPPRNEQF
>10|TRBV7-9|TRBJ2-2|NA
ASSLSTRELF
>13|TRBV6-1|TRBJ2-2|NA
ASSTTETYTGELF
>10|TRBV7-8|TRBJ2-7|NA
ASSLTGIAGS
>15|TRBV4-3|TRBJ2-1|TRBD1
ASSQGNRDRDYNEQF
>14|TRBV5-1|TRBJ2-3|TRBD1
ASSPTRDRGLDTQY
>11|TRBV12-3/TRBV12-4|TRBJ2-1|NA
ASSFREYNEQF
>12|TRBV12-3/TRBV12-4|TRBJ2-1|NA
ASSFWGRDNEQF
>12|TRBV19|TRBJ2-7|NA
ASSIDLTRYEQY
>12|TRBV11-2|TRBJ1-1|NA
ASSLEAFRTEAF
>12|TRBV7-2|TRBJ2-6|NA
ASRGYPGANVLT
>12|TRBV6-1|TRBJ2-7|NA
ASSLTAFSYEQY
>12|TRBV14|TRBJ1-2|NA
ASSPGMPGFGYT
>11|TRBV14|TRBJ2-2|NA
ASSQDPTGELF
>11|TRBV6-5|TRBJ1-2|NA
ASSYSPVCCYT
>13|TRBV7-2|TRBJ2-7|TRBD2
ASSFTSGGAYEQY
>14|TRBV10-3|TRBJ2-7|TRBD1
AISLPTGSSPYEQY
>12|TRBV18|TRBJ2-7|NA
ASSPSVSSYEQY
>16|TRBV6-1|TRBJ2-6|NA
ASSPRFGGPLGANVLT
>13|TRBV7-8|TRBJ2-5|TRBD1
ASSLAVAGGETQY
>10|TRBV6-5|TRBJ2-7|NA
ASSRPGREQY
>10|TRBV7-2|TRBJ2-7|NA
ASSFAGYEQY
>16|TRBV19|TRBJ2-1|TRBD2
ASSIRGLAGLSYNEQF
>14|TRBV4-2|TRBJ2-5|NA
ASSHGLGVWEETQY
>13|TRBV7-2|TRBJ1-2|NA
ASSLGGKANYGYT
>12|TRBV12-3/TRBV12-4|TRBJ2-7|NA
ASSLVGSFGEQY
>15|TRBV4-3|TRBJ2-3|TRBD2
ASSQVGGGTGRNTQY
>15|TRBV7-9|TRBJ2-1|NA
ASSLPPRFGLNNEQF
>14|TRBV5-1|TRBJ2-2|NA
ASSLASSGDTGELF
>13|TRBV6-5|TRBJ2-4|TRBD1
ASSYGGTGVVIQY
>11|TRBV12-3/TRBV12-4|TRBJ2-5|NA
ASSLLVKETQY
>11|TRBV12-3/TRBV12-4|TRBJ2-7|NA
ASSFLMGHEQY
>12|TRBV20-1|TRBJ2-7|NA
SARSAAGSYEQY
>16|TRBV20-1|TRBJ2-1|TRBD2
SHLRGGSSGGPGNEQF